Sequencing of this T cell receptor (beta chain) was carried out in a study of shared clonotypes between healthy human individuals. Terminally differentiated effector memory CD45RA+ cells were excluded from the naive CD8 cells, which were CD45RO-negative and positively selected for CCR7. The ends were cut back, 4 bases at V and 4 bases at J, with 7 bases in the middle. Germline V CDR1 and CDR2: SEHNR, FQNEAQ (reference sequence). The CDR3 has 12 amino acids. The authors loaded about 200 ng DNA, about 30,000 T cell genomes, into sorted-subset replicate PCRs. Produced via immunoSEQ multiplex PCR; TCRdb's table is partial and in-frame only. This table has 1.5 million to 2.5 million clones, just under 95% appearing once.

The chain has TRBV7-9 and TRBJ2-5; D perhaps matches TRBD1 (6 bases). The origin of this receptor is a young man in good health. Source material: naive CD8+ T cells sorted from blood. As DNA, the CDR3 is TGTGCCAGCAGCTACAGGGCAGAGACCCAGTACTTC. Residues: CASSYRAETQYF. The whole variable domain, filled in from reference TRBV7-9 and TRBJ2-5, reads DTGVSQNPRHKITKRGQNVTFRCDPISEHNRLYWYRQTLGQGPEFLTYFQNEAQLEKSRLLSDRFSAERPKGSFSTLEIQRTEQGDSAMYLCASSYRAETQYFGPGTRLLVL.